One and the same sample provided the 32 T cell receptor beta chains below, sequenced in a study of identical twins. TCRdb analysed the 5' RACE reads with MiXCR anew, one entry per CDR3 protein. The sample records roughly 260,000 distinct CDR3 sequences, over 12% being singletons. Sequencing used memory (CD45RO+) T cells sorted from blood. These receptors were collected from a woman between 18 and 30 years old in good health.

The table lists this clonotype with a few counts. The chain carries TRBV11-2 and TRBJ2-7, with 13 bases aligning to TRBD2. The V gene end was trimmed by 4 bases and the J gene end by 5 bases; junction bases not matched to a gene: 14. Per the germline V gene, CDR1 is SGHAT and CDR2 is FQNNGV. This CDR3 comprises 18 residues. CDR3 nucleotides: TGTGCCAGCAGCTCCTCCTGGACTAGCGGGAGATTTGGTGACGAGCAGTACTTC. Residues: CASSSSWTSGRFGDEQYF. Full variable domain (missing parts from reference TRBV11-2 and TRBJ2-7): EAGVAQSPRYKIIEKRQSVAFWCNPISGHATLYWYQQILGQGPKLLIQFQNNGVVDDSQLPKDRFSAERLKGVDSTLKIQPAKLEDSAVYLCASSSSWTSGRFGDEQYFGPGTRLTVT.

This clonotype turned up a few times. DNA of the CDR3: TGTGCCAGCAGTTTTCGGGTTGAGCCCCAGCATTTT. Protein sequence: CASSFRVEPQHF. The chain is built from TRBV12-3 or TRBV12-4 and TRBJ1-5, with D uncertain. The CDR3 loop spans 12 amino acids. Trimming removed 3 bases from V and 8 bases from J, with 8 bases in between.

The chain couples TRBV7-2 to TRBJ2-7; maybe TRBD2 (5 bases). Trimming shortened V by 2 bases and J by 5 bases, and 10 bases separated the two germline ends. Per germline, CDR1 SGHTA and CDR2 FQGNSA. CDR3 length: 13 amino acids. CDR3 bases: TGTGCCAGCAGCTTATTAGTCGGGGACGAGCAGTACTTC. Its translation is CASSLLVGDEQYF.

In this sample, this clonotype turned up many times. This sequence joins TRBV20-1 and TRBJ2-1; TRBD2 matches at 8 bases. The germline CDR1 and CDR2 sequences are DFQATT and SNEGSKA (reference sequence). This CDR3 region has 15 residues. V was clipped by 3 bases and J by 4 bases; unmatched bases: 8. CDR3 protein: CSASEVERGYNEQFF. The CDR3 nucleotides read TGCAGTGCTAGTGAGGTTGAGCGGGGGTACAATGAGCAGTTCTTC.

As DNA, the CDR3 is TGTGCCAGCAGTGCGACAGGGGAGAACACCGGGGAGCTGTTTTTT. Protein sequence: CASSATGENTGELFF. The V gene is TRBV6-1, the J gene TRBJ2-2, with TRBD1 matching 8 bases. The CDR3 sequence is 15 residues long. Losses at the gene ends were 4 bases for V and 1 base for J; bases not matched to a gene: 2. Germline lookup yields CDR1 MNHNS and CDR2 SASEGT.

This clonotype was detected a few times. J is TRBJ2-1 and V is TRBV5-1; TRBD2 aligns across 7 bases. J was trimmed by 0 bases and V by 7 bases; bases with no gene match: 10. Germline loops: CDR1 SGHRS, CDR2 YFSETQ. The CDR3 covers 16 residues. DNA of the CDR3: TGCGCCAGCCAGGCTAGCGGCGCCAGCTCCTACAATGAGCAGTTCTTC. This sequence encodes CASQASGASSYNEQFF.

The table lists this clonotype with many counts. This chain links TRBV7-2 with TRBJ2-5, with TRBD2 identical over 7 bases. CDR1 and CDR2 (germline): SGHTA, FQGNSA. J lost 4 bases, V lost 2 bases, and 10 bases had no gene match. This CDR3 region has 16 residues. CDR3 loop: CASSLQASGFRETQYF. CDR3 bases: TGTGCCAGCAGCTTACAGGCTAGCGGCTTTCGAGAGACCCAGTACTTC.

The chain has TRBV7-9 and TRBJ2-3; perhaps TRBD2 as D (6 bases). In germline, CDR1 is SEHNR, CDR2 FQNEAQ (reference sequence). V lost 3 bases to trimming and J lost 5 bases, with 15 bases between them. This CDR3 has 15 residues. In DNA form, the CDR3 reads TGTGCCAGCAGCTTCCTCGGGGGAGGAGGAGATACGCAGTATTTT. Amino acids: CASSFLGGGGDTQYF. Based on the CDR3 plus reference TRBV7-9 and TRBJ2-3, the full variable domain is DTGVSQNPRHKITKRGQNVTFRCDPISEHNRLYWYRQTLGQGPEFLTYFQNEAQLEKSRLLSDRFSAERPKGSFSTLEIQRTEQGDSAMYLCASSFLGGGGDTQYFGPGTRLTVL.

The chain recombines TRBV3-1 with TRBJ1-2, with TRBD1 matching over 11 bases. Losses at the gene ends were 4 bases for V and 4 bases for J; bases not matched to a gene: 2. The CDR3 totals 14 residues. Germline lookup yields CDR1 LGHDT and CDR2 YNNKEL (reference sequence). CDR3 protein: CASSRGQGAYGYTF. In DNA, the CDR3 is TGTGCCAGCAGCCGCGGACAGGGGGCCTATGGCTACACCTTC.

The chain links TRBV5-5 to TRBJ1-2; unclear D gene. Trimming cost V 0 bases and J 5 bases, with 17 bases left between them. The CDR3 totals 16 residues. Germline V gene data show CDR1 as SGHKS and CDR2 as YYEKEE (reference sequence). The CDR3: CASSLVYGKNPYGYTF. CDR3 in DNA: TGTGCCAGCAGCTTGGTTTACGGAAAAAACCCATATGGCTACACCTTC.

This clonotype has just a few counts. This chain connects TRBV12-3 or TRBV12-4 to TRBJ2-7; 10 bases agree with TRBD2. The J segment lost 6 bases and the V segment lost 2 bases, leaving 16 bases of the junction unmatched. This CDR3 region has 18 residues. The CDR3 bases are TGTGCCAGCAGTTTAAAGTCTAGCGGGAGTTCTGGGGGATCCGAGCAGTACTTC. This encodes CASSLKSSGSSGGSEQYF.

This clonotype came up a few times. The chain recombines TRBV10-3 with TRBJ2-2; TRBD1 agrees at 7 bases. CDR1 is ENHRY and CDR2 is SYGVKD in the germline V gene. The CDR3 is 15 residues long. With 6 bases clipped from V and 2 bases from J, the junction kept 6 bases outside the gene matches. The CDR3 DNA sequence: TGTGCCATCAGACGAGGGGGCTCCAACACCGGGGAGCTGTTTTTT. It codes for CAIRRGGSNTGELFF.

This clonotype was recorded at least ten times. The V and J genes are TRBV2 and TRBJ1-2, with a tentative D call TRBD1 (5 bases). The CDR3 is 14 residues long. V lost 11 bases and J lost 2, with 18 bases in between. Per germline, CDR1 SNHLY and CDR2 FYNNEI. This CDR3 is CACRSGALNYGYTF. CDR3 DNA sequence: TGTGCCTGCCGCTCCGGGGCCCTAAACTATGGCTACACCTTC.

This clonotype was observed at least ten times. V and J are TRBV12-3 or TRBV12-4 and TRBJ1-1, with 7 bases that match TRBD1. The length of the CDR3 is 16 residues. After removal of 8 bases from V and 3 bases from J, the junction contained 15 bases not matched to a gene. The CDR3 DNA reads TGTGCCAGCCGGGACAGCTTATACGGGCTAGACACTGAAGCTTTCTTT. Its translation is CASRDSLYGLDTEAFF.

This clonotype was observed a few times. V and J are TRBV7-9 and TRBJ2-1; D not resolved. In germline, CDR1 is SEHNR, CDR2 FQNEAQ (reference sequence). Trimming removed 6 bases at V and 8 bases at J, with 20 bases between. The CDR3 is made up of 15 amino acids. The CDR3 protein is CASSSDLDLWYEQFF. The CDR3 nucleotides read TGTGCCAGCAGTTCGGATCTAGACCTATGGTATGAGCAGTTCTTC.

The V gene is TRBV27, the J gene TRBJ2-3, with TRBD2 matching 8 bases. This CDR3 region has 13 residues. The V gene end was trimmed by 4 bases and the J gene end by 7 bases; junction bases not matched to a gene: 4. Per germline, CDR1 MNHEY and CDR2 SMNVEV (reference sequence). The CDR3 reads CASSSGGVNTQYF. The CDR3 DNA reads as TGTGCCAGCAGTTCGGGAGGGGTAAATACGCAGTATTTT.

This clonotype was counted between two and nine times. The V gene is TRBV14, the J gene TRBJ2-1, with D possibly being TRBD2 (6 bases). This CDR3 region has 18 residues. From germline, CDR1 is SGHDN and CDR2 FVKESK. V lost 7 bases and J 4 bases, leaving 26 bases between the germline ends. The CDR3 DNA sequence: TGTGCCAGCACCCCGGGGGAGAACAGCATCACAAGGTACAATGAGCAGTTCTTC. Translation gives CASTPGENSITRYNEQFF.

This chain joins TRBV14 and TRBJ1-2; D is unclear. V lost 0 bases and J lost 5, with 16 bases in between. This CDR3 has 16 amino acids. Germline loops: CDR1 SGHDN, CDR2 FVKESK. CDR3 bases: TGTGCCAGCAGCCAAGATTTCCCCCCTCCGAGATATGGCTACACCTTC. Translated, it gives CASSQDFPPPRYGYTF.

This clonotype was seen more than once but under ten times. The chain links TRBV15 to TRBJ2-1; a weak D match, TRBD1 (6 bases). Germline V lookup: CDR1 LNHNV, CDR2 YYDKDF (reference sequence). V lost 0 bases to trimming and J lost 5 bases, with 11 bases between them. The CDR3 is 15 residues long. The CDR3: CATSRDGGENNEQFF. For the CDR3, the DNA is TGTGCCACCAGCAGAGATGGGGGCGAAAACAATGAGCAGTTCTTC.

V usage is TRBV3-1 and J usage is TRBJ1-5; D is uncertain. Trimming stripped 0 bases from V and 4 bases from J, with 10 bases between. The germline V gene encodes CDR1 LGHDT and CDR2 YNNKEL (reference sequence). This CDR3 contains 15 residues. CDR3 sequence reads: CASSQELGFNQPQHF. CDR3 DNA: TGTGCCAGCAGCCAAGAACTAGGGTTTAATCAGCCCCAGCATTTT.

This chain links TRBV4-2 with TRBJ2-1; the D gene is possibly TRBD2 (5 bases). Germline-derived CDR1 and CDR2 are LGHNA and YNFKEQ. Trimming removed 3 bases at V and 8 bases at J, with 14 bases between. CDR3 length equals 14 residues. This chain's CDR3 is CASSQRTTGDEQFF. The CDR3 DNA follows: TGTGCCAGCAGCCAGAGGACCACCGGGGATGAGCAGTTCTTC.

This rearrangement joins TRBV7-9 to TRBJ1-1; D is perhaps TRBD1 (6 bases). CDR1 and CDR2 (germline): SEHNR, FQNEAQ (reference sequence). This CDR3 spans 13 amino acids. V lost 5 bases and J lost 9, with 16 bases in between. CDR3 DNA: TGTGCCAGCAGCCAAAATGGAGGGGGAAAAGCTTTCTTT. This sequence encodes CASSQNGGGKAFF.

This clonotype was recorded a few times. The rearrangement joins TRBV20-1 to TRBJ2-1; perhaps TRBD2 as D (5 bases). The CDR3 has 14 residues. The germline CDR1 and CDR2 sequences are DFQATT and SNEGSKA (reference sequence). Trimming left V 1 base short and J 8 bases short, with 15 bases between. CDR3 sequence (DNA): TGCAGTGCTAGAGTGCGGACTCTTACGGATGAGCAGTTCTTC. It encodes CSARVRTLTDEQFF.

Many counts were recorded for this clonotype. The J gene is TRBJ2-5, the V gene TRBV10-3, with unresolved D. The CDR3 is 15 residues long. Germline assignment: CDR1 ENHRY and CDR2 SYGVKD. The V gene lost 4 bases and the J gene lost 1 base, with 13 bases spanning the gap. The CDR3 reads CAISAGSAIQETQYF. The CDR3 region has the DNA TGTGCCATCAGTGCCGGGTCGGCGATCCAAGAGACCCAGTACTTC.

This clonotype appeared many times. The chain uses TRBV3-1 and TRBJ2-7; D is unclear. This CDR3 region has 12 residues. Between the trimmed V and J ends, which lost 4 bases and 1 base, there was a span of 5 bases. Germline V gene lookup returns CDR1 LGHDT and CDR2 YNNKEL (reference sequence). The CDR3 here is CASSRLSYEQYF. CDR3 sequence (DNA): TGTGCCAGCAGCCGGCTATCCTACGAGCAGTACTTC.

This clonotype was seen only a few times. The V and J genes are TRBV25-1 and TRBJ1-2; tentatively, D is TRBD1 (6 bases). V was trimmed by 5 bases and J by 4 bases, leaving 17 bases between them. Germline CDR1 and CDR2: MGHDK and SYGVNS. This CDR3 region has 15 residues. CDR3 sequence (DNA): TGTGCCAGCAGTCGGGACACAGGGTCCGGCTATGGCTACACCTTC. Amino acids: CASSRDTGSGYGYTF.

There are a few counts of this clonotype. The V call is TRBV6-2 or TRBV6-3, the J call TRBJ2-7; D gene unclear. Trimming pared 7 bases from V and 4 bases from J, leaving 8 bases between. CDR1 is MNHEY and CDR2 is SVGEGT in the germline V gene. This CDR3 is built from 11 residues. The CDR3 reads CASNGPYEQYF. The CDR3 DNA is TGTGCCAGCAACGGACCTTACGAGCAGTACTTC.

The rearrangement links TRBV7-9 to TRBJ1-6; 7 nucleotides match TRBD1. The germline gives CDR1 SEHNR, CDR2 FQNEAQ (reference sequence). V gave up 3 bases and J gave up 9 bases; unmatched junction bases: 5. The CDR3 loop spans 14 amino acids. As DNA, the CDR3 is TGTGCCAGCAGCTTGGGGACAGATATTTCACCCCTCCACTTT. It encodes CASSLGTDISPLHF.

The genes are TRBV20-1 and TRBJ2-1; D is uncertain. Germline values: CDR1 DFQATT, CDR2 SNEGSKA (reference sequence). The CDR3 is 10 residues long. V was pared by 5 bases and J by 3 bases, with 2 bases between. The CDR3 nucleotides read TGCAGTGCTTTCTACAATGAGCAGTTCTTC. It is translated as CSAFYNEQFF.

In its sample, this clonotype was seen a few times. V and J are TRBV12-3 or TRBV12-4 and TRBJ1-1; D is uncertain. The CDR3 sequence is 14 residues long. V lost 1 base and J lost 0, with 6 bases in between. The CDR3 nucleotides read TGTGCCAGCAGTTTAGGCGACATGAACACTGAAGCTTTCTTT. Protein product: CASSLGDMNTEAFF.

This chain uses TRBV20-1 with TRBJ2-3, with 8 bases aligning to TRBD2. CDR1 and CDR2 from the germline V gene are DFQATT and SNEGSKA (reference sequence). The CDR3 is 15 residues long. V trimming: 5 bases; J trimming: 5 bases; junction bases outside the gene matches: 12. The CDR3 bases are TGCAGTGCTGTTGGGAGTAGCGGGAAACGAGATACGCAGTATTTT. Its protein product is CSAVGSSGKRDTQYF.

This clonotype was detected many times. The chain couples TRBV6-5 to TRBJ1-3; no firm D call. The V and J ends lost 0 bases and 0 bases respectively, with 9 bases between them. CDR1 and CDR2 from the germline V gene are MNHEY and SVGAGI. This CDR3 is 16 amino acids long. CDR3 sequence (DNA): TGTGCCAGCAGTTACTCGAAATCGGGCTCTGGAAACACCATATATTTT. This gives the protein CASSYSKSGSGNTIYF.